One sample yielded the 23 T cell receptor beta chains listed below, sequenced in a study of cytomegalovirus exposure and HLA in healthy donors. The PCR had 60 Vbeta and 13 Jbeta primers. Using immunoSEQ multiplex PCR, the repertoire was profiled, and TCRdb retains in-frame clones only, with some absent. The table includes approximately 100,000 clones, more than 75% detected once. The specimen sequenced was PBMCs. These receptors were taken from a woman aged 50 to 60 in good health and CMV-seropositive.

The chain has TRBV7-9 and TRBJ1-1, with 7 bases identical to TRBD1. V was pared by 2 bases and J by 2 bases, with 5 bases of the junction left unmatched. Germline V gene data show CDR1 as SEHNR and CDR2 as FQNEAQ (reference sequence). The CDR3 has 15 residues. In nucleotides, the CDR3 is TGTGCCAGCAGCTTAAGGGGGCAGGTAAACACTGAAGCTTTCTTT. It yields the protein CASSLRGQVNTEAFF.

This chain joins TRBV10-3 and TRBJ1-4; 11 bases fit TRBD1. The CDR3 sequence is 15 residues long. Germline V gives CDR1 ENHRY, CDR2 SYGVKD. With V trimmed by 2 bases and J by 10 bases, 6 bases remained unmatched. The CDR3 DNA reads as TGTGCCATCAGTGAGATGGGACAGGGGGTTGCAAAACTGTTTTTT. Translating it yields CAISEMGQGVAKLFF.

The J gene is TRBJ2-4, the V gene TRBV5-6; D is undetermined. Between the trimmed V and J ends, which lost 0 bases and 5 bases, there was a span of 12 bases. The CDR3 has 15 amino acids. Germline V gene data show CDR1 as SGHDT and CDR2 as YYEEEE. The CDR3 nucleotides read TGTGCCAGCAGCTTGGACCGAGCTCCCCAAAACATTCAGTACTTC. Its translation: CASSLDRAPQNIQYF.

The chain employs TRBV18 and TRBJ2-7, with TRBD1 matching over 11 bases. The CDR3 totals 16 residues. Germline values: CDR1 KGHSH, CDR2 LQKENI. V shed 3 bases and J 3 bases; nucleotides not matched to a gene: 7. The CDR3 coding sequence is TGTGCCAGCTCACCTTGGGGACAGGGGGTTATCTACGAGCAGTACTTC. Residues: CASSPWGQGVIYEQYF.

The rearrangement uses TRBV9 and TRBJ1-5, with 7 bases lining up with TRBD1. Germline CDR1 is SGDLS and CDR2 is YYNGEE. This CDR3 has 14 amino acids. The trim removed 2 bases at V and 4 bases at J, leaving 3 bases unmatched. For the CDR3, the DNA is TGTGCCAGCAGCGTTGGACAGGATAATCAGCCCCAGCATTTT. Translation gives CASSVGQDNQPQHF.

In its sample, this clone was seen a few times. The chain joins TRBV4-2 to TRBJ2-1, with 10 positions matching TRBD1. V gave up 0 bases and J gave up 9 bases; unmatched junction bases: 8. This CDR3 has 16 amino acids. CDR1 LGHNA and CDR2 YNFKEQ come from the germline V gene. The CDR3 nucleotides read TGTGCCAGCAGCCAAGATACGGGACAGGGGCTACGTGAGCAGTTCTTC. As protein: CASSQDTGQGLREQFF.

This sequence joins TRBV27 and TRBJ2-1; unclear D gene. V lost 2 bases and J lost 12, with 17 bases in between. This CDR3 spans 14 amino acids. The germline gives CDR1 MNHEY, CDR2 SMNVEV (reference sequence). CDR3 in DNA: TGTGCCAGCAGTTTAGGCAAAAGAGGAATGTTGCAGTTCTTC. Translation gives CASSLGKRGMLQFF.

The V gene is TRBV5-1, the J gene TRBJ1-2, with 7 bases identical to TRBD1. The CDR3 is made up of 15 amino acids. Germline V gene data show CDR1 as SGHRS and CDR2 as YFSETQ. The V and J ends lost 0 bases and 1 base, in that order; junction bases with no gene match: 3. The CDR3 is CASSLGTGINYGYTF. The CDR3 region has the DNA TGCGCCAGCAGCTTGGGGACAGGAATTAACTATGGCTACACCTTC.

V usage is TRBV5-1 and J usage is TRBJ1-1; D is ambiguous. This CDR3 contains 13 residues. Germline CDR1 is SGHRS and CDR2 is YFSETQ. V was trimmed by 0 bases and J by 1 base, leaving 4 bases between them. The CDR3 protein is CASSLGANTEAFF. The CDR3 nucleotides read TGCGCCAGCAGCTTGGGGGCGAACACTGAAGCTTTCTTT.

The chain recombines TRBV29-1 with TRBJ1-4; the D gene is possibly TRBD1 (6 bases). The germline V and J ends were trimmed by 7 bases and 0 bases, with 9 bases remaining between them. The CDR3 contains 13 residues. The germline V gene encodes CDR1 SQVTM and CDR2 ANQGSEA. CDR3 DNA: TGCAGCGCACGGACAGCAACTAATGAAAAACTGTTTTTT. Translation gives CSARTATNEKLFF.

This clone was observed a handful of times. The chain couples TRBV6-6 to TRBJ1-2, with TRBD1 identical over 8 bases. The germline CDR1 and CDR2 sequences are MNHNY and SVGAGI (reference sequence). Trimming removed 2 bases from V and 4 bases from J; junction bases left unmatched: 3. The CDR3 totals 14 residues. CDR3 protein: CASSYPDRAYGYTF. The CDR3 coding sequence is TGTGCCAGCAGTTACCCGGACAGGGCCTATGGCTACACCTTC.

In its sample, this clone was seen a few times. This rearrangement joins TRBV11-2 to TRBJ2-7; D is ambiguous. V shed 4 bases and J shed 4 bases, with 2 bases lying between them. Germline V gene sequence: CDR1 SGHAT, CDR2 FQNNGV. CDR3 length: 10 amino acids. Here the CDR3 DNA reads TGTGCCAGCAGCTCATACGAGCAGTACTTC. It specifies CASSSYEQYF.

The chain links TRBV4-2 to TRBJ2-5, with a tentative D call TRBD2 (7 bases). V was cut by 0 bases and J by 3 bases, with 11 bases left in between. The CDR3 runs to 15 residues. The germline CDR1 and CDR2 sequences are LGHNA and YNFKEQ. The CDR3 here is CASSQDKRDKETQYF. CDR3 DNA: TGTGCCAGCAGCCAAGATAAGCGGGACAAAGAGACCCAGTACTTC.

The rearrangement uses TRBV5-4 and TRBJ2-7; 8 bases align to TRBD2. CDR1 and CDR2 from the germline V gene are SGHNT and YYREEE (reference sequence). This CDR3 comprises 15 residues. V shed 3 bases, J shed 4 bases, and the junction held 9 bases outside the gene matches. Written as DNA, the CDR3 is TGTGCCAGCAGCTCCCCAAAAGCGGGAGAGTACGAGCAGTACTTC. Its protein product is CASSSPKAGEYEQYF.

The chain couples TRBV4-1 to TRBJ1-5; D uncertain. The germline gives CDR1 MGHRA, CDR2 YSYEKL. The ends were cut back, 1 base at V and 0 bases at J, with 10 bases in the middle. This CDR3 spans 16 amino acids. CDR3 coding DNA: TGCGCCAGCAGCCAAGCGAAGGACTATAGCAATCAGCCCCAGCATTTT. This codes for CASSQAKDYSNQPQHF.

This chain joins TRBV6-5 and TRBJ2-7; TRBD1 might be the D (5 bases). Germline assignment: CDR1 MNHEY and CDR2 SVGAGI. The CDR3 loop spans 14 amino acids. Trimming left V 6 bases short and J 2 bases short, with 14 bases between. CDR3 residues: CASRHRSPPYEQYF. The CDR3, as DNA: TGTGCCAGCAGACACAGGTCACCCCCCTACGAGCAGTACTTC.

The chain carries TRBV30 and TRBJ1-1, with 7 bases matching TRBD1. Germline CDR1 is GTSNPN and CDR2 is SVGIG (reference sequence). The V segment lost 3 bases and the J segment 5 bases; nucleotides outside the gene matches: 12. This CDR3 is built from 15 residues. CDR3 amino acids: CAWSLQGLRETEAFF. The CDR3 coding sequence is TGTGCCTGGAGCCTACAGGGGTTGAGGGAAACTGAAGCTTTCTTT.

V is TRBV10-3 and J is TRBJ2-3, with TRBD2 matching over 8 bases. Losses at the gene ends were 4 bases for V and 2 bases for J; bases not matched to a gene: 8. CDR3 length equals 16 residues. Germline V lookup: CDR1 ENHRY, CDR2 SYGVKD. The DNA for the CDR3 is TGTGCCATCAGTGGCGGTAGCGGGATCCCCACAGATACGCAGTATTTT. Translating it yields CAISGGSGIPTDTQYF.

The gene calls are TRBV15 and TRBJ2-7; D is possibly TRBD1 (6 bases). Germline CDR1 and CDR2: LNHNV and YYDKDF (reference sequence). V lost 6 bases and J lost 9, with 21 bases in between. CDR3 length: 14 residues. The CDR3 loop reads CATRPRGPFDGQYF. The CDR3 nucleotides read TGTGCCACCAGGCCCAGGGGACCCTTTGACGGGCAGTACTTC.

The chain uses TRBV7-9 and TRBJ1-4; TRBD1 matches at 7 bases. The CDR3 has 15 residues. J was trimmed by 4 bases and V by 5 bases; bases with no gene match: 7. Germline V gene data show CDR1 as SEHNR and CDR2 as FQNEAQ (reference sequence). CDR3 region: CASSLGTAFNEKLFF. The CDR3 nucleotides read TGTGCCAGCAGCCTCGGGACAGCCTTTAATGAAAAACTGTTTTTT.

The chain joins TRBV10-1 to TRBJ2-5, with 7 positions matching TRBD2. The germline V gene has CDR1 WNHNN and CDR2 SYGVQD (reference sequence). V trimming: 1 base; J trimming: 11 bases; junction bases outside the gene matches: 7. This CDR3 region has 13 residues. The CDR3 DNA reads TGCGCCAGCAGTGAGTATCCCAGCGGGAAGCAGTACTTC. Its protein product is CASSEYPSGKQYF.

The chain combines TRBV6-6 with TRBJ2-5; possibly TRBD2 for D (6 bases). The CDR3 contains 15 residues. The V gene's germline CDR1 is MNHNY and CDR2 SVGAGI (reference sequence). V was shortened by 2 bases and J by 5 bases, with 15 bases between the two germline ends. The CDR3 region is CASSYVFGGSETQYF. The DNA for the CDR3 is TGTGCCAGCAGTTACGTTTTTGGAGGGTCGGAGACCCAGTACTTC.

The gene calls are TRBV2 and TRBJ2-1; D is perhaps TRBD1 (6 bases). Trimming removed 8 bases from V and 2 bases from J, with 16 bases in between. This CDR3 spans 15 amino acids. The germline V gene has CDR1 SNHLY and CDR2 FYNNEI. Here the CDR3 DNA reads TGTGCCAGCGGAAAGAAAGGGGGAACCTACAATGAGCAGTTCTTC. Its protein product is CASGKKGGTYNEQFF.